A selection of T cell receptor beta chains follows, all from one sample in a study of patients and donors after allogeneic stem cell transplantation. One entry per CDR3 protein results from TCRdb running MiXCR on the RT-PCR reads. The sample holds about a million distinct CDR3 sequences, more than 15% seen once. Material for sequencing was blood, either unsorted or a sorted T cell fraction (not recorded which). Receptor source: a human donor who was either an allogeneic HSCT recipient or a stem cell or donor lymphocyte infusion donor (not recorded which). It is not recorded whose cells these are; they may come from a transplant donor. The CDR3 runs from the conserved cysteine through the conserved F or W. A D gene is named only where the DNA matches it firmly. Clone size is given for some rows only: seen once, a few or many times, or a class if the clone is expanded.

d_call,cdr3_length,clone_size,v_call,j_call,cdr3_nt,cdr3_aa
-,15,few,TRBV20-1,TRBJ1-3,TGCAGTGCCCCAGCCCCTCGATCTCTTGGAAACACCATATATTTT,CSAPAPRSLGNTIYF
TRBD1,15,few,TRBV11-2,TRBJ2-1,TGTGCCAGCAGCTTAGGGACAGGGGGGCCGGATGAGCAGTTCTTC,CASSLGTGGPDEQFF
-,16,once,TRBV10-3,TRBJ1-4,TGTGCCATCAGTGACCACGGGACGTCAACTAATGAAAAACTGTTTTTT,CAISDHGTSTNEKLFF
TRBD2,15,few,TRBV7-8,TRBJ2-1,TGTGCCAGCAGCCATATAGCGGGAGGGTACAATGAGCAGTTCTTC,CASSHIAGGYNEQFF
TRBD1,17,-,TRBV6-2/TRBV6-3,TRBJ1-1,TGTGCCAGCAGCAACCCCAGGGGGCGCGGGCATGCGAATGAAGCTTTCTTT,CASSNPRGRGHANEAFF
-,13,-,TRBV6-4,TRBJ2-3,TGTGCCAGCAGTGACGCAGGCGGAACTCCCAAGTATTTT,CASSDAGGTPKYF
-,14,-,TRBV20-1,TRBJ2-4,TGCAGTGCTCCCCACGGATTAGCCAAAAACATTCAGTACTTC,CSAPHGLAKNIQYF
-,13,-,TRBV7-9,TRBJ1-2,TGTGCCAGCAGCCGTCGACCCACTGTGGGCTACACCTTC,CASSRRPTVGYTF
-,14,-,TRBV4-3,TRBJ1-2,TGCGCCAGCAGTAAGGAGGGGATAGTAGATGGCTACACCTTC,CASSKEGIVDGYTF
-,16,-,TRBV20-1,TRBJ2-2,TGCAGTGCTAGGGCCAGCGGTACTAGCATCTTCGGGGAGCTGTTTTTT,CSARASGTSIFGELFF
-,14,few,TRBV24-1,TRBJ1-6,TGTGCCACCAGTACCGGGACTGAGAATTCACCCCTCCACTTT,CATSTGTENSPLHF
TRBD2,15,few,TRBV12-3/TRBV12-4,TRBJ2-1,TGTGCCAGCAGTTTAGGGTCTAGCGGGGGCCTGGGGCAGTTCTTC,CASSLGSSGGLGQFF
TRBD1,12,few,TRBV6-1,TRBJ2-7,TGTGCCACCGCCTGGACAGGGAGAGAGCAGTACTTC,CATAWTGREQYF
TRBD2,18,-,TRBV6-1,TRBJ2-2,TGTGCCAGCAGACTGACTAGCGGGAGGGGAGTAGGCACCGGGGAGCTGTTTTTT,CASRLTSGRGVGTGELFF
TRBD2,16,-,TRBV15,TRBJ2-5,TGTGCCACCAGCGAGTCGGTTGGCGGGGGGCGGGGGACCCAGTACTTC,CATSESVGGGRGTQYF
-,16,few,TRBV12-3/TRBV12-4,TRBJ1-1,TGTGCCAGCACCCAAGGGGGGGCCCCGCTGAACACTGAAGCTTTCTTT,CASTQGGAPLNTEAFF
-,13,few,TRBV6-5,TRBJ2-7,TGTGCCAGCAGTTACTATGGGGGCTACGAGCAGTACTTC,CASSYYGGYEQYF
-,14,few,TRBV5-6,TRBJ2-5,TGTGCCAGCAGCCCACAGGACCTCCAAGAGACCCAGTACTTC,CASSPQDLQETQYF